This T cell receptor (beta chain) was sequenced for a study of T cells in Graves' hyperthyroidism and ophthalmopathy. This clonotype was observed many times. Amplification of TCR beta CDR3 regions used RNA as the template. An initial round of RT-PCR targeting the TCR CDR3 relied on the HTBI primer set. Each CDR3 protein is one row after TCRdb ran MiXCR on the multiplex PCR reads. The sample includes 750,000 to 900,000 distinct CDR3 sequences, about two fifths of them seen just once. Germline assignment: CDR1 DFQATT and CDR2 SNEGSKA (reference sequence). Trimming stripped 3 bases from V and 0 bases from J, with 11 bases between. There are 14 residues in the CDR3.

V gene TRBV20-1 combines with J gene TRBJ1-1; D perhaps matches TRBD1 (5 bases). The sequenced material came from blood. The source is a young man with Graves' hyperthyroidism. The CDR3 spells CSASKAGLNTEAFF. The CDR3 DNA is TGCAGTGCTAGTAAAGCAGGGCTGAACACTGAAGCTTTCTTT.